The 24 T cell receptor beta chains listed next were all sequenced from one sample in a study of blood T cell repertoires in COVID-19 (dated by TCRdb to 2018 to 2021). Library construction relied on the immunoSEQ multiplex PCR assay. Entries here come from immuneACCESS through TCRdb and include only in-frame sequences with V and J called. Some clones fail to appear in such tables; in the studies checked, an unresolved V gene covers under half of the shortfall, and the cause of the remainder is unknown. Within this sample are around 450,000 clones, with about 89% of them counted one time only. Together, the top ten hold roughly 4.3% of the sample. Sequences were obtained from peripheral blood. The receptor source for this set is a woman aged 25-40 years with acute or convalescent COVID-19.

This clone appeared once. V is TRBV15 and J is TRBJ2-5, with 11 bases matching TRBD2. The V gene end was trimmed by 0 bases and the J gene end by 0 bases; junction bases not matched to a gene: 6. Germline loops: CDR1 LNHNV, CDR2 YYDKDF (reference sequence). This CDR3 region has 18 residues. This CDR3 reads CATSRDYIAGGYQETQYF. CDR3 bases: TGTGCCACCAGCAGAGATTATATAGCGGGGGGGTACCAAGAGACCCAGTACTTC.

Concerning this clone: At one boundary the junction diverges from the germline segment, which might be a read error. The chain carries TRBV20-1 and TRBJ2-1; 12 nucleotides line up with TRBD2. The CDR3 contains 11 residues. CDR1 and CDR2 (germline): DFQATT, SNEGSKA (reference sequence). CDR3 sequence: CSARTSGDTIF. The DNA for the CDR3 is TGCAGTGCTCGGACTAGCGGGGACACTATCTTC.

This clone has just one count. Other DNA sequences in the same sample also yield this CDR3. V and J are TRBV5-1 and TRBJ1-1; perhaps TRBD1 as D (6 bases). Between the trimmed V and J ends, which lost 1 base and 0 bases, there was a span of 7 bases. The CDR3 totals 14 residues. Germline V gene data show CDR1 as SGHRS and CDR2 as YFSETQ. The CDR3 spells CASSLTGMNTEAFF. The CDR3, as DNA: TGCGCCAGCAGCTTGACAGGGATGAACACTGAAGCTTTCTTT.

This clone was detected once. Other DNA sequences in the same sample also yield this CDR3. The rearrangement links TRBV6-5 to TRBJ1-2; a weak D match, TRBD1 (5 bases). The CDR3 contains 13 residues. Looked up from germline, CDR1 is MNHEY and CDR2 is SVGAGI. The V and J ends lost 5 bases and 2 bases respectively, with 9 bases between them. CDR3 DNA: TGTGCCAGCAGTCCGCGGGGGAACTATGGCTACACCTTC. It yields the protein CASSPRGNYGYTF.

In DNA, the CDR3 is TGTGCCAGCAGCCTGACAGGGGGAAGCTCACCCCTCCACTTT. It translates to CASSLTGGSSPLHF. The chain uses TRBV7-3 and TRBJ1-6, with TRBD1 identical over 9 bases. CDR3 length: 14 amino acids. Per the germline V gene, CDR1 is SGHTA and CDR2 is FQGTGA. V dropped 5 bases and J dropped 10; count of bases not matched to a gene: 6.

This chain joins TRBV29-1 and TRBJ1-2, with a tentative D call TRBD1 (5 bases). In germline, CDR1 is SQVTM, CDR2 ANQGSEA. The CDR3 covers 11 residues. The DNA of the CDR3 is TGCACCGCGACGGGGGAAGGTGGCTACACCTTC. Encoded protein: CTATGEGGYTF. Drawing the rest from reference TRBV29-1 and TRBJ1-2, the complete variable domain is SAVISQKPSRDICQRGTSLTIQCQVDSQVTMMFWYRQQPGQSLTLIATANQGSEATYESGFVIDKFPISRPNLTFSTLTVSNMSPEDSSIYLCTATGEGGYTFGSGTRLTVV.

This clone was seen just once. The gene calls are TRBV24-1 and TRBJ2-5; 7 nucleotides line up with TRBD1. CDR1 is KGHDR and CDR2 is SFDVKD in the germline V gene. The V gene end was trimmed by 4 bases and the J gene end by 5 bases; junction bases not matched to a gene: 3. The length of the CDR3 is 13 residues. DNA of the CDR3: TGTGCCACCAGTGACCAGGGGGAGGAGACCCAGTACTTC. As protein: CATSDQGEETQYF.

The gene calls are TRBV19 and TRBJ1-2; TRBD1 is a possible D gene (6 bases). The CDR3 runs 15 residues. The V gene's germline CDR1 is LNHDA and CDR2 SQIVND (reference sequence). The V end lost 4 bases, the J end lost 6 bases, and 18 bases lay between the germline ends. In DNA, the CDR3 is TGTGCCAGTAGTACGATCCCCACAGGGTTACATGGCTACACCTTC. Its protein product is CASSTIPTGLHGYTF.

CDR3 residues: CASTLPLSGGNTGELFF. CDR3 nucleotide sequence: TGTGCCAGCACCCTCCCTCTTAGCGGGGGGAACACCGGGGAGCTGTTTTTT. The rearrangement joins TRBV9 to TRBJ2-2; 9 bases are a match to TRBD2. This CDR3 contains 17 residues. The germline CDR1 and CDR2 sequences are SGDLS and YYNGEE. The junction had 10 bases not matched to a gene; V was cut back by 6 bases and J by 1 base.

The chain couples TRBV4-1 to TRBJ2-2, with TRBD1 matching over 7 bases. Germline trimming cut 2 bases from V and 6 bases from J; bases unmatched to any gene: 9. Germline values: CDR1 MGHRA, CDR2 YSYEKL. The CDR3 has 16 amino acids. The CDR3, as DNA: TGCGCCAGCAGCCAACCCGGGACAGATCCTCCCGGGGAGCTGTTTTTT. Its protein is CASSQPGTDPPGELFF.

The CDR3 coding sequence is TGTGCCAGCGGCGGAGCGGGGGGGCCCCAAGAGACCCAGTACTTC. As protein: CASGGAGGPQETQYF. The rearrangement links TRBV2 to TRBJ2-5; 10 bases are a match to TRBD2. J lost 1 base, V lost 8 bases, and 7 bases had no gene match. CDR1 and CDR2 from the germline V gene are SNHLY and FYNNEI. The CDR3 has 15 amino acids. The full variable domain, in which reference TRBV2 and TRBJ2-5 provide the parts outside the CDR3, is EPEVTQTPSHQVTQMGQEVILRCVPISNHLYFYWYRQILGQKVEFLVSFYNNEISEKSEIFDDQFSVERPDGSNFTLKIRSTKLEDSAMYFCASGGAGGPQETQYFGPGTRLLVL.

V usage is TRBV4-1 and J usage is TRBJ2-2; possible D gene TRBD2, 5 bases. The germline gives CDR1 MGHRA, CDR2 YSYEKL. V lost 3 bases and J lost 5, with 19 bases in between. The CDR3 runs to 17 residues. CDR3 region: CASSHPGLPPQTGELFF. CDR3 coding DNA: TGCGCCAGCAGCCATCCAGGACTCCCCCCGCAAACCGGGGAGCTGTTTTTT.

This chain joins TRBV5-1 and TRBJ2-7; 8 nucleotides agree with TRBD2. CDR1 is SGHRS and CDR2 is YFSETQ in the germline V gene. V lost 0 bases, J lost 0 bases, and 5 bases stayed unmatched. This CDR3 comprises 16 residues. The CDR3 region has the DNA TGCGCCAGCAGCTTGGTTGAGCGGGGGTTCTCCTACGAGCAGTACTTC. Translation: CASSLVERGFSYEQYF.

The sample holds many counts of this clone. J is TRBJ1-6 and V is TRBV7-8; 9 nucleotides match TRBD1. The ends lost 5 bases at V and 8 bases at J; junction bases unmatched: 4. CDR1 is SGHVS, CDR2 FQNEAQ, per germline. This CDR3 spans 14 amino acids. The CDR3 loop is CASSTRTGDSPLHF. In nucleotides, the CDR3 is TGTGCCAGCAGCACCCGGACAGGGGATTCACCCCTCCACTTT.

V is TRBV20-1 and J is TRBJ2-3; 7 bases agree with TRBD2. The CDR3 loop spans 15 amino acids. CDR1 DFQATT and CDR2 SNEGSKA come from the germline V gene (reference sequence). With 3 bases clipped from V and 1 base from J, the junction kept 7 bases outside the gene matches. DNA of the CDR3: TGCAGTGCTAGTTCCCTAGCGGCCCGCACAGATACGCAGTATTTT. Protein product: CSASSLAARTDTQYF.

This sequence joins TRBV6-5 and TRBJ1-2; 7 nucleotides align to TRBD1. V was pared by 2 bases and J by 5 bases, with 8 bases of the junction left unmatched. CDR1 is MNHEY and CDR2 is SVGAGI in the germline V gene. The CDR3 totals 15 residues. CDR3 protein: CASSYRDSGSYGYTF. CDR3 DNA: TGTGCCAGCAGTTACCGGGACAGTGGAAGTTATGGCTACACCTTC.

This clone was seen a single time. The CDR3 DNA follows: TGCAGCGTCTCGGGGGGGACCAAAAACATTCAGTACTTC. Its protein product is CSVSGGTKNIQYF. The chain couples TRBV29-1 to TRBJ2-4; TRBD2 aligns across 8 bases. CDR3 length equals 13 residues. J lost 2 bases, V lost 6 bases, and 3 bases had no gene match. The germline gives CDR1 SQVTM, CDR2 ANQGSEA.

The V call is TRBV24-1, the J call TRBJ2-3; D remains unclear. Germline V gene sequence: CDR1 KGHDR, CDR2 SFDVKD. This CDR3 is built from 13 residues. V was cut by 6 bases and J by 2 bases, with 8 bases left in between. CDR3 region: CATSQSSTDTQYF. Here the CDR3 DNA reads TGTGCCACCAGTCAAAGCTCCACAGATACGCAGTATTTT.

The rearrangement uses TRBV11-3 and TRBJ2-7; D possibly corresponds to TRBD1 (6 bases). Germline assignment: CDR1 SGHNT and CDR2 YENEEA. The CDR3 is 16 residues long. Trimming removed 1 base from V and 3 bases from J, with 16 bases in between. The CDR3 sequence is CASSLAGHGGDYEQYF. The CDR3 region has the DNA TGTGCCAGCAGCTTAGCGGGACACGGCGGTGACTACGAGCAGTACTTC. Supplemented by reference TRBV11-3 and TRBJ2-7, the full variable domain reads EAGVVQSPRYKIIEKKQPVAFWCNPISGHNTLYWYLQNLGQGPELLIRYENEEAVDDSQLPKDRFSAERLKGVDSTLKIQPAELGDSAVYLCASSLAGHGGDYEQYFGPGTRLTVT.

V usage is TRBV5-1 and J usage is TRBJ2-1; TRBD1 matches at 10 bases. The CDR3 covers 16 residues. V dropped 4 bases and J dropped 5; count of bases not matched to a gene: 9. The V gene's germline CDR1 is SGHRS and CDR2 YFSETQ. CDR3 DNA: TGCGCCAGCAGCCCCATGACAGGGGGCGATAACAATGAGCAGTTCTTC. This gives the protein CASSPMTGGDNNEQFF.

The chain employs TRBV27 and TRBJ2-7; 7 nucleotides match TRBD1. The length of the CDR3 is 14 residues. V shed 1 base, J shed 3 bases, and the junction held 3 bases outside the gene matches. Germline V lookup: CDR1 MNHEY, CDR2 SMNVEV (reference sequence). This CDR3 is CASSLLGQIYEQYF. DNA for the CDR3: TGTGCCAGCAGTTTATTGGGACAGATCTACGAGCAGTACTTC.

This clone was detected once. J is TRBJ2-7 and V is TRBV27, with 7 positions matching TRBD2. Trimming took 5 bases from V and 3 from J; bases not matched to a gene: 16. This CDR3 has 17 amino acids. Per germline, CDR1 MNHEY and CDR2 SMNVEV (reference sequence). The DNA of the CDR3 is TGTGCCAGCAGTACTCTCCGGGACTACCCCATCAACTACGAGCAGTACTTC. Residues: CASSTLRDYPINYEQYF.

Turning to this clone: The same CDR3 arises from other DNA sequences in this sample as well. V is TRBV3-1 (or the pseudogene TRBV3-2) and J is TRBJ1-6, with no clear D. Trimming took off 2 bases at V and 8 bases at J, with 4 bases between the two ends. Germline CDR1 is LGHDT and CDR2 is YNNKEL (reference sequence). This CDR3 comprises 12 residues. The CDR3 region has the DNA TGTGCCAGCAGCCAACGGGATTCACCCCTCCACTTT. This encodes CASSQRDSPLHF.

The V call is TRBV5-4, the J call TRBJ2-7, with 10 bases lining up with TRBD2. The trim removed 2 bases at V and 6 bases at J, leaving 2 bases unmatched. CDR1 and CDR2 (germline): SGHNT, YYREEE (reference sequence). This CDR3 is 13 amino acids long. CDR3: CASSLTSGVEQYF. The CDR3 DNA follows: TGTGCCAGCAGCTTAACTAGCGGGGTCGAGCAGTACTTC.